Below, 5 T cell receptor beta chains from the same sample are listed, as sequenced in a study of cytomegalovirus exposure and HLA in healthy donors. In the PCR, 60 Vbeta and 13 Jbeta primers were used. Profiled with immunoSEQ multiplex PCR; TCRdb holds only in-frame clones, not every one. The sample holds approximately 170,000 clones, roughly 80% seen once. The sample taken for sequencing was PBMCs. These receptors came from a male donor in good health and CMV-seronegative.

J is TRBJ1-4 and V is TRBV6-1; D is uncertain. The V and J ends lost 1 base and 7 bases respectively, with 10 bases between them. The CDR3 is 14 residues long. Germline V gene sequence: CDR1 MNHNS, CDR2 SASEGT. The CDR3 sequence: CASSEGEDSEKLFF. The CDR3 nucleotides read TGTGCCAGCAGTGAAGGGGAGGATAGTGAAAAACTGTTTTTT.

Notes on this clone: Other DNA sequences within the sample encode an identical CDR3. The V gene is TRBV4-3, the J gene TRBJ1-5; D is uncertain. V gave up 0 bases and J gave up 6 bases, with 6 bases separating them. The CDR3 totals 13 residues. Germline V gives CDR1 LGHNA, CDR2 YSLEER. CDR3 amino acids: CASSQDLSQPQHF. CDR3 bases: TGCGCCAGCAGCCAAGATCTAAGTCAGCCCCAGCATTTT.

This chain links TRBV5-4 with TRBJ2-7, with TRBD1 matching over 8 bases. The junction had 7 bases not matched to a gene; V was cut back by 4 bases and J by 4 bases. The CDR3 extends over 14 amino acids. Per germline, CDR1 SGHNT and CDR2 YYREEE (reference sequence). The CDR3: CASSPGQVFYEQYF. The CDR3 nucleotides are TGTGCCAGCAGCCCGGGACAGGTTTTTTACGAGCAGTACTTC.

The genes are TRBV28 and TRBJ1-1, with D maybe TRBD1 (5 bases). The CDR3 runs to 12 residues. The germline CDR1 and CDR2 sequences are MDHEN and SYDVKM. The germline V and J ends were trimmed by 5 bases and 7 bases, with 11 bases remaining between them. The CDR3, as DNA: TGTGCCAGCAGTCCCAGACAGCGTGAAGCTTTCTTT. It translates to CASSPRQREAFF.

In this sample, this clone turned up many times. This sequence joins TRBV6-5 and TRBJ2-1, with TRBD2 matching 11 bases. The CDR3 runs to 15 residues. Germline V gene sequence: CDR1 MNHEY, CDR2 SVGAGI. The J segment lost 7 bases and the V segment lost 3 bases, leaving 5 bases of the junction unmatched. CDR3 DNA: TGTGCCAGCAGTTATAGACTAGCGGGATGGAATGAGCAGTTCTTC. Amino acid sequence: CASSYRLAGWNEQFF.